This TCR beta chain was obtained from a study of T cells after yellow fever vaccination (dated by TCRdb to 2018 to 2020). Background for the entire study: The SMART-Seq v4 Ultra Low Input RNA kit was used to prepare libraries from fractions with low cell numbers. Two healthy male donors made up the cohort, one aged 18 to 29 years and the other aged 30 to 40 years. Blood samples were taken at several timepoints before and after primary and secondary immunization, and bulk PBMC replicates and cell subsets were isolated. To track T-cell clones before and after primary and booster YFV17D yellow fever vaccination, bulk TCR alpha and beta repertoires were sequenced longitudinally.

Results and caveats for the whole study, not just this receptor: Computational filtering was required because FACS-sorted repertoires could contain abundant contaminating clonotypes from the bulk population. Most clones expanded after primary vaccination (around 96% of CD4 and around 88% of CD8) were re-detected after the booster, suggesting that broad memory maintenance occurred. Compared with the primary T-cell response, the secondary T-cell response was weaker but faster, peaking on day 5 rather than day 15. A small fraction of clonotypes showed up in both the CD4 and CD8 compartments, probably as a result of convergent recombination. The study included only a couple of donors, which limits how far the findings can be generalized.

Trimming costs V 2 bases and J 6 bases, and their ends lie 5 bases apart. CDR1 and CDR2 are read off the germline V gene as SGHTA and FQGNSA. Including cysteine and phenylalanine, the CDR3 has 12 amino acids. The entry retains the CDR3 DNA only, 36 bases that are in frame from base 1. About this clonotype itself: Its antigen is currently not known. The record has no base qualities; no much larger clone is one base away.

Read against the paper, the sample's treatment or condition label means: live attenuated yellow fever vaccine strain. At every blood-draw timepoint, two biological replicates of bulk PBMCs were collected. A standard Ficoll-Paque protocol was used to isolate PBMCs from peripheral blood. TriZol was used to extract RNA from bulk PBMCs, CD4 and CD8 fractions, and dextramer-positive and dextramer-negative fractions. TCR cDNA was synthesized by 5'RACE template switching, through which a universal primer site and unique molecular identifiers were introduced. cDNA synthesis was primed from both the TCR alpha and TCR beta constant segments. Libraries were amplified in two PCR steps, with sample barcodes and sequencing adapters added in the second step. Sequencing of libraries was done on Illumina HiSeq 2500 (2x100 bp) or NovaSeq (2x150 bp). In the original analysis: Reads were demultiplexed and collapsed into UMI consensus sequences with MIGEC, and V(D)J alignment was performed with MiXCR. Clonotypes responding to the vaccine were identified with edgeR on replicate PBMC samples, with the criteria of FDR below 0.01 and a log2 fold change above 5 up to day 15. Each bulk clonotype received a CD4 or CD8 identity based on whether the sequenced CD4 or CD8 repertoire contained that clonotype at higher abundance. TCRdb trimmed public reads at Q25 via fastp, called clones via MiXCR and kept in-frame beta chains. Merged by CDR3 protein, the rows form single entries marked with the most common genes and DNA. The V and J calls reflect TCRdb's pipeline rather than the authors' work. For this sample there are under 550,000 distinct CDR3 sequences; around a fifth appear just once. The leading ten clones occupy about a sixth of the sample.

Sequencing was performed on PBMCs, taken around 3 weeks after the first yellow fever vaccination. The chain joins TRBV7-2 to TRBJ1-3; no D gene call is confident. This clonotype was obtained from a man aged 18-30 years who received the YFV17D yellow fever vaccine. Here is the DNA: TGTGCCAGCAGCTTATTTCCAAACACCATATATTTT. Its translation is CASSLFPNTIYF. Reference TRBV7-2 and TRBJ1-3 proteins supply the regions before and after the CDR3; the full variable domain is: GAGVSQSPSNKVTEKGKDVELRCDPISGHTALYWYRQSLGQGLEFLIYFQGNSAPDKSGLPSDRFSAERTGGSVSTLTIQRTQQEDSAVYLCASSLFPNTIYFGEGSWLTVV.